This entry features one T cell receptor beta chain sequence. Antigen unknown. Germline-derived CDR1 and CDR2 are GTSNPN and SVGIG (reference sequence). Trimming stripped 0 bases from V and 4 bases from J, with 15 bases between. This CDR3 has 15 amino acids. The sample is drawn from a study of graft-versus-host responses after intestinal transplantation. Overall study context: Grafts were multivisceral, liver-intestinal, or isolated intestinal. Every transplant recipient was induced with anti-thymocyte globulin, then maintained on tacrolimus and steroids for approximately three years.

Only in-frame clones appear in the TCRdb table, and some are missing; sequencing was by immunoSEQ multiplex PCR. The table has around 110,000 clones, roughly 93% seen once. Overall study results and limits: GvH clones detected in recipient marrow included some appearing first in ileum or blood.

Sequenced material: unstimulated CD8+ T cells sorted from spleen or lymph node cells, taken before transplant. The clonotype originates from a human donor who was the organ donor for an intestinal transplant. The genes are TRBV30 and TRBJ1-2, with D uncertain. The CDR3 coding sequence is TGTGCCTGGAGTGTAGGGCCAGCTTTAAGCTATGGCTACACCTTC. Encoded protein: CAWSVGPALSYGYTF.